This entry is about one T cell receptor beta chain. This entry belongs to a study of blood T cell repertoires in COVID-19. Overall study: PBMCs, B-cell-depleted T cells, or T cells provided the cDNA or gDNA that made up the material.

Per the germline V gene, CDR1 is GTSNPN and CDR2 is SVGIG (reference sequence). Losses at the gene ends were 5 bases for V and 7 bases for J; bases not matched to a gene: 1. CDR3 length: 13 residues. Original methodology: Scientists estimated how many nucleated cells there were by amplifying reference gene primers. Clones were sequenced by immunoSEQ multiplex PCR, and TCRdb holds only the in-frame ones, with some missing. V, J and clone size derive from that table, while D and trimming were established from the DNA sequence. In the table there are 300,000 to 450,000 clones, roughly 85% of which are singletons.

The chain employs TRBV30 and TRBJ1-6; 11 bases align to TRBD1. The clonotype comes from a woman between 18 and 29 years old with acute or convalescent COVID-19. Sequencing input: peripheral blood. The CDR3 DNA reads as TGTGCCTGGGGGACAGGGGGAAATTCACCCCTCCACTTT. The encoded protein is CAWGTGGNSPLHF.